This entry describes one T cell receptor (beta chain). TCRbeta library construction was performed incorporating unique molecular identifiers. TCRdb called the PCR reads again in MiXCR, with one record for every CDR3 protein. Among 300,000 to 400,000 distinct CDR3 sequences listed, about 17% were seen once. This entry comes from a study of T-cell reconstitution after alpha-beta-depleted transplantation in children. Germline V gene data show CDR1 as SGHTA and CDR2 as FQGTGA. Losses at the gene ends were 5 bases for V and 2 bases for J; bases not matched to a gene: 8. The CDR3 contains 15 residues. This TCR came from a male patient aged 2 to 9 who had a stem cell transplant for acute lymphoblastic leukemia, so the T cells may come from the graft donor. This chain joins TRBV7-3 and TRBJ2-5; the match to TRBD2 covers 7 bases. The sequencing here drew on PBMCs, mostly from graft donor cells, taken 360 days after TCRalphabeta/CD19-depleted stem cell transplant. CDR3: CASSPSGKRQETQYF. CDR3 in DNA: TGTGCCAGCAGCCCGAGCGGGAAAAGACAAGAGACCCAGTACTTC.